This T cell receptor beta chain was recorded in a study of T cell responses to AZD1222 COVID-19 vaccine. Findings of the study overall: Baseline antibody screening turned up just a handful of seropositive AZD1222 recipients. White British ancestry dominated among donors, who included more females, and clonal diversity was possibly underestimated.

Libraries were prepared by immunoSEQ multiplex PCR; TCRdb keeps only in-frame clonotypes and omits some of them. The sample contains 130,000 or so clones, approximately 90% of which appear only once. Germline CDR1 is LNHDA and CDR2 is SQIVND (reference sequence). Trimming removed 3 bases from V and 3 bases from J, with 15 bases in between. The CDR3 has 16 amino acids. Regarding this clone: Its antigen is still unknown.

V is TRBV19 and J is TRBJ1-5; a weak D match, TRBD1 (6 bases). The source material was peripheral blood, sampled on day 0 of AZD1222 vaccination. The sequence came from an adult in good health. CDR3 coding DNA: TGTGCCAGTAGTATGGGGGCAGGGATCGCCAATCAGCCCCAGCATTTT. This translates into CASSMGAGIANQPQHF.